There are a few counts of the clone carrying this TCR beta chain. Its cognate antigen is unknown. RNA transcripts gave rise to amplified TCR beta CDR3 regions. The HTBI set primed first-round TCR CDR3 RT-PCR. TCRdb re-called the multiplex PCR reads with MiXCR, one entry per CDR3 protein. The profile covers hundreds of thousands of distinct CDR3 sequences, with 25% to 30% appearing a single time and about 30% taken by the ten largest. The data were obtained in a study of T cells in Graves' hyperthyroidism and ophthalmopathy. Study overall: Initial diagnosis, before any treatment, was when peripheral blood was collected.

V shed 2 bases and J shed 2 bases, with 21 bases lying between them. The germline V gene has CDR1 KGHSH and CDR2 LQKENI. This CDR3 contains 18 residues. These patients, aged 18 to 65, had recently diagnosed hyperthyroidism lasting under 2 months. Study-wide points: In the analysis, a 13 V-J model separated ophthalmopathy from stable hyperthyroidism.

The rearrangement links TRBV18 to TRBJ1-2; no reliable D call. Sequencing input: blood. The TCR was taken from a man aged 35-49 years with Graves' hyperthyroidism that later progressed to Graves' ophthalmopathy. The DNA of the CDR3 is TGTGCCAGCTCACCAGTCGCCGTCTCCGGCAGCCACAACTATGGCTACACCTTC. It is translated as CASSPVAVSGSHNYGYTF.